The clone carrying this T cell receptor (beta chain) was observed a single time. This entry is derived from a study of T cell changes during pregnancy in multiple sclerosis. Clones were read by immunoSEQ multiplex PCR, and TCRdb kept only the in-frame ones, dropping some. The data hold roughly 35,000 clones, with around 92% observed a single time. The CDR3 length is 13 residues. Trimming left V 0 bases short and J 7 bases short, with 9 bases between. The germline gives CDR1 MNHEY, CDR2 SVGAGI. The source was CD4+ T cells from peripheral blood mononuclear cells, collected after pregnancy. The TCR originated in a female donor with multiple sclerosis, enrolled in a pregnancy study. The chain links TRBV6-5 to TRBJ2-5; tentative D call: TRBD2 (5 bases). The CDR3, as DNA: TGTGCCAGCAGTTACTCGACTGGAGGGACCCAGTACTTC. The encoded protein is CASSYSTGGTQYF.